The T cell receptor (beta chain) under discussion was sequenced for a study of regulatory T cells in long-lasting Graves disease listed by TCRdb under 2021. About the study as a whole: Antithyroid drugs had been taken for less than 3 months by newly diagnosed Graves' disease patients. A total of around 35 samples were covered by TCR sequencing, comprising approximately 13 persistent and approximately 20 newly diagnosed Graves' disease patients. The study was registered as a clinical trial and conducted in China. Peripheral blood TCR sequencing and RNA sequencing compared persistent Graves' disease patients with newly diagnosed Graves' disease patients.

The germline V gene (reference sequence) yields MNHEY for CDR1 and SMNVEV for CDR2. Relative to germline, V is 4 bases shorter and J is 9 bases shorter, with 12 bases between their ends. The CDR3 runs 13 residues from the cysteine to the phenylalanine. Only CDR3 DNA is held: 39 bases, read in frame from base 1. Broader findings and caveats from the paper: More public clonotypes were shared among persistent patients (roughly 2,700) than among newly diagnosed patients (approximately 930). Preferential use of TRBV28, TRBJ1-2 and TRBJ2-5 was observed in persistent disease, whereas TRBV20-1 and TRBJ2-1 were favored in newly diagnosed disease. Persistent Graves' disease patients showed lower TCR Shannon entropy and fewer highly expanded clones than newly diagnosed patients, suggesting clonal expansion. Sequencing and analysis were limited to the TCR beta chain. The small sample size was acknowledged by the authors as a limitation that may reduce accuracy. Peripheral blood alone was examined, since thyroid tissue, which constituted the primary lesion, could not be accessed.

As to this clonotype: Its specific antigen is unknown. There are no base qualities to consult, and no much larger clone falls within one base.

The sample's time point label, decoded: newly diagnosed GD, antithyroid drugs for less than 3 months. For both TCR sequencing and RNA sequencing, RNA was extracted from PBMCs in TRIzol. The diagnosis of Graves' disease followed American Thyroid Association guidelines. Patients were recruited from an endocrinology department in Xi'an, China. Each patient gave around 9 milliliters of peripheral blood, collected in an EDTA anticoagulant tube. Ficoll Paque Plus density gradient separation was used to isolate PBMCs, and no further T cell sorting was done. An Agilent 2100 Bioanalyzer and agarose gel were used to check RNA quality, and a NanoDrop 2000 was used to measure RNA concentration. Library preparation used multiplex PCR. The sequencer was an Illumina HiSeq 4000. To build TCR beta libraries, CDR3 regions were amplified by Arm-PCR using iRepertoire HTBI primers. Gel purification was performed on PCR products prior to sequencing. The study's own analysis went as follows. Gene usage analysis of CDR3 amino acid clonotypes used the 62 TRBV and 11 to 15 TRBJ segments found across samples. COPE and FqMerger were used to merge filtered high-quality paired reads into contigs. Contigs were aligned with BLAST to IMGT TRBV, TRBD and TRBJ reference genes, and CDR3 was defined per IMGT. Any clonotype with a frequency above 0.1% was classified as a highly expanded clone. Shannon entropy served as the measure of repertoire diversity, while the Gini coefficient captured V-J evenness. Public clonotypes were defined as clonotypes shared by more than one individual. TCRdb redid the processing of the public reads, applying fastp at Q25 and MiXCR, and retained in-frame beta chains. Entries that share a CDR3 protein sequence are merged under the most common genes and DNA. TCRdb assigned the V and J calls; the authors' analysis was not used. In all, the sample holds hundreds of thousands of distinct CDR3 sequences, and around 16% of those were seen once. Of the sample, around 12% falls within the top ten clones.

These same records also appear under a second study, on T cells in Graves' hyperthyroidism and ophthalmopathy. From that second study: Stable Graves' hyperthyroidism was defined as no progression to ophthalmopathy during 18 months of follow-up. Hyperthyroidism patients were aged 18 to 65 years and newly diagnosed, with disease duration of less than 2 months. The study excluded patients with uncontrolled infections, other autoimmune diseases, pregnancy or lactation. Diagnoses were established on the basis of clinical symptoms, serum thyroxine and TRAb, thyroid ultrasound, and orbital computed tomography. For the first round of RT-PCR on the TCR CDR3, the HTBI primer set was used together with the Qiagen OneStep RT-PCR kit. Most expanded thyroid clonotypes (frequency above 0.001) were also detected in blood, suggesting blood repertoires may reflect thyroid immune responses. A model built on a 13 V-J signature distinguished ophthalmopathy from stable hyperthyroidism, reaching over 85% sensitivity and 81.08% specificity in cross-validation and 80%/75% in testing. In validation, the model predicted progression to ophthalmopathy with approximately 71% sensitivity and approximately 72% specificity, a median of 6.5 months before onset. A discovery cohort of about 95 patients, roughly 40 with Graves' ophthalmopathy and approximately 60 with stable Graves' hyperthyroidism, was used to find distinguishing TCR V-J signatures. Prospective prediction of ophthalmopathy was tested in an independent validation cohort of fewer than 20 hyperthyroidism patients and around 16 patients who later progressed to ophthalmopathy. The approximately 100 discovery patients were divided at random into training and test sets in a 7:3 ratio. The study also compared thyroid tissue and blood T-cell repertoires from about six Graves' hyperthyroidism patients. Once sampling was done, hyperthyroidism patients were given methimazole at a starting dose of 30 mg daily, whereas ophthalmopathy patients were given high-dose intravenous methylprednisolone. A second multiplex PCR round built the libraries, followed by size selection and purification. Sequencing of the libraries was done on an Illumina HiSeq2000 using paired-end 100 bp reads. SOAPnuke was used to process the raw data, with reads discarded if the reads contained adapters or uncalled bases, had a mean Phred below 15, or lacked an exact constant-primer or identifier match. COPE v1.2.5 was used to merge the high-quality paired reads, and each unique nucleotide sequence was defined as a clonotype. MiTCR v1.1 was used to align the clonotypes against IMGT TRBV, TRBD and TRBJ reference segments. The analysis was restricted to V-J combinations with a frequency above 0.0001, which together covered about 99% of the repertoires. The TCS score was defined as F50 (clonal expansion) divided by E x V (chaos), with BLOSUM62-based TCRdist calculated between CDR3 peptides within each V-J. Welch's t-statistics and random forest reduced roughly 530 V-J features to roughly 13, which were used in a naive Bayes classifier (R e1071). Sample size was not statistically predetermined, and blinding of investigators to group allocation was not performed. TCR Vbeta CDR3 sequencing of 135 peripheral blood samples (43 ophthalmopathy, 75 hyperthyroidism and some 17 progressor patients) is reported in the paper.

The receptor chain draws on TRBV27 and TRBJ1-4, with the D gene not confidently named. The starting material was peripheral blood mononuclear cells (PBMCs), obtained at new diagnosis, from a patient treated with antithyroid drugs. This TCR derives from a man younger than 30 with Graves disease. Donor details come from another sample of the same person, matched by shared clones. The CDR3 here reads CASSSKISQKLFF. The DNA sequence is TGTGCCAGCAGTTCCAAAATTAGTCAAAAACTGTTTTTT.